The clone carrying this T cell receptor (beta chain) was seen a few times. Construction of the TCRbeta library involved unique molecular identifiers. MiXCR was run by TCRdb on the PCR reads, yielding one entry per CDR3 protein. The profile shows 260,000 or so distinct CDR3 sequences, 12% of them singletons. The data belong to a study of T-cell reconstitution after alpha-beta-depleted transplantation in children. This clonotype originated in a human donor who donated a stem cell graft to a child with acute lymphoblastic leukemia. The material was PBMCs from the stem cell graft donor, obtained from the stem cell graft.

CDR3 sequence (DNA): TGTGCCACCAGTGATGCGTTAGCGGGGGCCTACGAGCAGTACTTC. Translated, it gives CATSDALAGAYEQYF. The gene calls are TRBV24-1 and TRBJ2-7; the match to TRBD2 covers 9 bases. CDR1 KGHDR and CDR2 SFDVKD come from the germline V gene. This CDR3 is built from 15 residues. The J segment lost 2 bases and the V segment lost 3 bases, leaving 4 bases of the junction unmatched.